This T cell receptor (beta chain) was documented in a study of Graves' ophthalmopathy and Graves' hyperthyroidism. Study-wide results and limits: Detection in blood was also observed for most expanded thyroid clonotypes above 0.001 frequency. The model's prediction of ophthalmopathy progression had around 70% sensitivity and around 72% specificity.

To note about this clonotype: What it recognizes is unknown.

Scientists amplified the TCR beta CDR3 regions from RNA transcripts. Amplification began with first-round RT-PCR using HTBI primers, then second-round multiplex PCR was performed. TCRdb processed the multiplex PCR reads anew with MiXCR; each CDR3 protein has one entry. The table lists around 1,200,000 distinct CDR3 sequences, 35% to 40% of them singletons. Germline V gene data show CDR1 as MGHDK and CDR2 as SYGVNS. V trimming: 5 bases; J trimming: 2 bases; junction bases outside the gene matches: 7. The length of the CDR3 is 15 residues. The sample consisted of peripheral blood or thyroid tissue (not recorded which). The chain uses TRBV25-1 and TRBJ2-7; 9 positions agree with TRBD1. The source of this sequence is an adult man with Graves' hyperthyroidism. CDR3 DNA sequence: TGTGCCAGCAGTTCAATACAGGGGGCGGCCTACGAGCAGTACTTC. It yields the protein CASSSIQGAAYEQYF.